A selection of T cell receptor beta chains follows, all from one sample in a study of tumor and adjacent non-tumor tissue in lung cancer. TCRdb re-called the multiplex PCR reads through MiXCR, storing one row per CDR3 protein. The data hold some 99,000 distinct CDR3 sequences, with 60% to 80% observed a single time. The sample was distant non-tumor lung tissue. The source of these receptors is a man in his 60s with non-small cell lung cancer. The CDR3 runs from the conserved cysteine through the conserved F or W. A D gene is named only where the DNA matches it firmly. Part of the rows lack a size; the others show once, few, many or a class for expanded clones.

d_gene: NA; v_gene: TRBV6-1; abundance: NA; j_gene: TRBJ2-1; CDR3aa: CASSLLAFSYKEQFF; CDR3nt: TGTGCCAGCAGTCTTCTAGCGTTTTCCTACAAAGAGCAGTTCTTC
d_gene: NA; v_gene: TRBV29-1; abundance: NA; j_gene: TRBJ1-5; CDR3aa: CSVATGGIQSQHF; CDR3nt: TGCAGCGTTGCTACGGGTGGGATTCAGTCCCAGCATTTT
d_gene: TRBD1; v_gene: TRBV6-5; abundance: NA; j_gene: TRBJ1-1; CDR3aa: CASRTGGMSEVFF; CDR3nt: TGTGCCAGCCGGACAGGGGGCATGAGTGAAGTTTTCTTT
d_gene: TRBD2; v_gene: TRBV5-6; abundance: NA; j_gene: TRBJ2-3; CDR3aa: CASSLRSGVFADTQYF; CDR3nt: TGTGCCAGCAGCTTGCGTAGCGGGGTGTTTGCAGATACACAGTATTTT
d_gene: NA; v_gene: TRBV4-1; abundance: NA; j_gene: TRBJ1-4; CDR3aa: CASSQDSGDGEKLFF; CDR3nt: TGCGCCAGCAGCCAAGATAGTGGCGATGGTGAAAAACTGTTTTTT
d_gene: NA; v_gene: TRBV28; abundance: NA; j_gene: TRBJ2-3; CDR3aa: CASSGSRDTQYF; CDR3nt: TGTGCCAGCAGTGGGAGCCGAGATACGCAGTATTTT
d_gene: NA; v_gene: TRBV7-8; abundance: NA; j_gene: TRBJ1-5; CDR3aa: CASNSPSEQHQHF; CDR3nt: TGTGCCAGCAACTCCCCCAGCGAGCAGCATCAGCATTTT
d_gene: NA; v_gene: TRBV29-1; abundance: NA; j_gene: TRBJ2-1; CDR3aa: CSVEGGHNSHNVQFF; CDR3nt: TGCAGTGTTGAGGGTGGTCACAACTCCCACAATGTGCAGTTCTTC
d_gene: NA; v_gene: TRBV6-1; abundance: NA; j_gene: TRBJ1-5; CDR3aa: CANSELGPNQPQHF; CDR3nt: TGTGCCAACAGTGAGTTAGGGCCTAATCAGCCCCAGCATTTT
d_gene: NA; v_gene: TRBV14; abundance: NA; j_gene: TRBJ1-4; CDR3aa: CASSQERTAYGKLFF; CDR3nt: TGTGCCAGCAGCCAAGAAAGGACAGCGTATGGAAAACTGTTTTTC
d_gene: NA; v_gene: TRBV11-2; abundance: NA; j_gene: TRBJ2-2; CDR3aa: CASSLGRRGSDTGELLF; CDR3nt: TGTGCCAGCAGCTTAGGAAGAAGGGGCTCAGACACCGGGGAGCTGCTTTTT
d_gene: NA; v_gene: TRBV11-3; abundance: few; j_gene: TRBJ1-6; CDR3aa: CASSLARNSGSLHF; CDR3nt: TGTGCTAGCAGCCTCGCCCGGAATTCAGGGTCCCTCCACTTT
d_gene: NA; v_gene: TRBV6-2/TRBV6-3; abundance: NA; j_gene: TRBJ2-3; CDR3aa: CANSSTDSGAQYF; CDR3nt: TGTGCCAACAGTTCCACAGACAGTGGCGCGCAGTATTTT
d_gene: NA; v_gene: TRBV4-2; abundance: NA; j_gene: TRBJ2-7; CDR3aa: CASSQDPSHYGQYF; CDR3nt: TGTGCCAGCAGCCAAGATCCAAGCCACTACGGGCAGTACTTC
d_gene: NA; v_gene: TRBV7-2; abundance: once; j_gene: TRBJ2-1; CDR3aa: CASSQLWTRLVSYNEQFF; CDR3nt: TGTGCCAGCAGCCAATTATGGACACGGTTGGTTTCCTACAATGAGCAGTTCTTC
d_gene: TRBD1; v_gene: TRBV19; abundance: NA; j_gene: TRBJ2-1; CDR3aa: CASSIGDSYNEQFF; CDR3nt: TGTGCCAGCAGTATAGGGGACAGCTACAATGAGCAGTTCTTC
d_gene: NA; v_gene: TRBV19; abundance: NA; j_gene: TRBJ2-1; CDR3aa: CASSSLGSWSSYNEQFF; CDR3nt: TGTGCCAGTAGTAGTCTGGGTAGCTGGAGCTCCTACAATGAGCAGTTCTTC
d_gene: NA; v_gene: TRBV6-1; abundance: many; j_gene: TRBJ2-2; CDR3aa: CASSEVSPELFF; CDR3nt: TGTGCCAGCAGTGAAGTTAGTCCTGAGCTGTTTTTT
d_gene: TRBD1; v_gene: TRBV14; abundance: NA; j_gene: TRBJ2-7; CDR3aa: CASSRLGQGDYEQYF; CDR3nt: TGTGCCAGCAGCCGCCTGGGACAGGGAGACTACGAGCAGTACTTC
d_gene: TRBD2; v_gene: TRBV6-2/TRBV6-3; abundance: NA; j_gene: TRBJ2-1; CDR3aa: CASSSIVAGGWSYNEQFF; CDR3nt: TGTGCCAGCAGTTCTATCGTAGCGGGAGGGTGGTCCTACAATGAGCAGTTCTTC
d_gene: NA; v_gene: TRBV11-2; abundance: few; j_gene: TRBJ2-2; CDR3aa: CASSLQGAGKLFF; CDR3nt: TGTGCCAGCAGCCTACAGGGCGCCGGGAAGTTGTTTTTT
d_gene: NA; v_gene: TRBV6-5; abundance: once; j_gene: TRBJ1-1; CDR3aa: CACSSRRLSVNTEAFF; CDR3nt: TGTGCCTGCAGCTCTCGGCGCCTGTCCGTGAACACTGAAGCTTTCTTT
d_gene: NA; v_gene: TRBV7-9; abundance: many; j_gene: TRBJ2-4; CDR3aa: CASSQVQGDIQYF; CDR3nt: TGTGCCAGCAGCCAGGTCCAGGGTGACATTCAGTACTTC